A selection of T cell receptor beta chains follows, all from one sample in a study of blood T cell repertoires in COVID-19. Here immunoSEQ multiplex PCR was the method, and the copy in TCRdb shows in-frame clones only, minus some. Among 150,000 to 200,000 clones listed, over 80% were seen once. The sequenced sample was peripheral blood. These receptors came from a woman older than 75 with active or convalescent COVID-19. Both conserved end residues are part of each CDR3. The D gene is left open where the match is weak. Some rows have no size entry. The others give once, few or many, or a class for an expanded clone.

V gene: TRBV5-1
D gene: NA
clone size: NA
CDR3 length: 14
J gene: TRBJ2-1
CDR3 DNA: TGCGCCAGCAGCTTAGTTACCCAGAGGAATGAGCAGTTCTTC
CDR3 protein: CASSLVTQRNEQFF

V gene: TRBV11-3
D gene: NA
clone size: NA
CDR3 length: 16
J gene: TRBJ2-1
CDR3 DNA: TGTGCCAGCAGCTTGCGTATACAGGGCGCGAACAATGAGCAGTTCTTC
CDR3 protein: CASSLRIQGANNEQFF

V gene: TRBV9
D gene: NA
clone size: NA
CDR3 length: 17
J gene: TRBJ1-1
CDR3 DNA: TGTGCCAGCAGCCGTAAGGGCCCAGGGGCGGTGAACACTGAAGCTTTCTTT
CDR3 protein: CASSRKGPGAVNTEAFF

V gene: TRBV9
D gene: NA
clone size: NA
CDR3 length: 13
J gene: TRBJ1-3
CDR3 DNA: TGTGCCAGCAGCGTCGGCTCTGGAAACACCATATATTTT
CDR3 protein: CASSVGSGNTIYF

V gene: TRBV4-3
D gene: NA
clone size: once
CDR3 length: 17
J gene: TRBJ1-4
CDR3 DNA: TGCGCCAGCAGCCAAGATAGGGCGCAGGGGCGGAATGAAAAACTGTTTTTT
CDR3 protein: CASSQDRAQGRNEKLFF

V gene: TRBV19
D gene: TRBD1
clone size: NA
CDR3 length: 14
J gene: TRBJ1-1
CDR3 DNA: TGTGCCAGTAGGGAGGACAGGGTGAACACTGAAGCTTTCTTT
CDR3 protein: CASREDRVNTEAFF

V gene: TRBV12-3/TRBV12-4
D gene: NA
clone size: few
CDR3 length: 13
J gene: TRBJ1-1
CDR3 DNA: TGTGCCAGCAGTTCCCGCGGGAACACTGAAGCTTTCTTT
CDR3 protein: CASSSRGNTEAFF

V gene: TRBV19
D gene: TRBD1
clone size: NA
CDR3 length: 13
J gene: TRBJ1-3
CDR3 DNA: TGTGCCAGTAACAGGGGTTCAGGAAACACCATATATTTT
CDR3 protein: CASNRGSGNTIYF

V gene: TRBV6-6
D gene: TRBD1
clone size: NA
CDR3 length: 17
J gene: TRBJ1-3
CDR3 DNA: TGTGCCAGCAGTCGCCGAAACAGGGGACCCTCTGGAAACACCATATATTTT
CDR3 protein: CASSRRNRGPSGNTIYF

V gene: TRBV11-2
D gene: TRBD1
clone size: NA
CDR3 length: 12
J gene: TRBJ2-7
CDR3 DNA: TGTGCCAGCAGCCCGAGGGGGCCGAGGGAGTACTTC
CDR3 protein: CASSPRGPREYF

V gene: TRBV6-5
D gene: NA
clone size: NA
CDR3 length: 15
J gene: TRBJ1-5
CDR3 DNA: TGTGCCAGCAGTTACTCCTGGACATCGAATCAGCCCCAGCATTTT
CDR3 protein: CASSYSWTSNQPQHF

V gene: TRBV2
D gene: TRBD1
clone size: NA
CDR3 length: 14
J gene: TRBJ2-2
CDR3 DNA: TGTGCCAGCACCCCGGGACAGAGAACCGGGGAGCTGTTTTTT
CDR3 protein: CASTPGQRTGELFF

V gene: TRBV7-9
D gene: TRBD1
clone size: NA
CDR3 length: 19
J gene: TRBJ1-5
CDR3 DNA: TGTGCCAGCAGCTTATGGAGCTGGACAGGGGACGTGAGCAATCAGCCCCAGCATTTT
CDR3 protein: CASSLWSWTGDVSNQPQHF

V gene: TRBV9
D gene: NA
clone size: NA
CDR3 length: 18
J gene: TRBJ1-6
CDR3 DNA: TGTGCCAGCAGCTTGTCAGACACCCAACACTCCTATAATTCACCCCTCCACTTT
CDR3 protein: CASSLSDTQHSYNSPLHF

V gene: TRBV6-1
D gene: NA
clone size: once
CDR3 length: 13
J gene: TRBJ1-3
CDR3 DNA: TGTGCCAGCAGTGAGGCAGTGGGAAACACCATATATTTT
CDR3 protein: CASSEAVGNTIYF

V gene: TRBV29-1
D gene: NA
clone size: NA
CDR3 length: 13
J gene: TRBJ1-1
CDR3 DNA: TGCAGCGGCCGTGGGGGGGGAGGCGCTGAAGCTTTCTTT
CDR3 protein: CSGRGGGGAEAFF

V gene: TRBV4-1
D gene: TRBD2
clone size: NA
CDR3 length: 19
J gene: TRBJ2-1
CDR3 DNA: TGCGCCAGCAGCCACAACGTAAAAACAGGCGGGGGTATCAACAATGAGCAGTTCTTC
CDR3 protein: CASSHNVKTGGGINNEQFF

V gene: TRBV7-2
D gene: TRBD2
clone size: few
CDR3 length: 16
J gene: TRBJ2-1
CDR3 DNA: TGTGCCAGCAGCCCCAGGGGAGCGGGGGGGCGGAATGAGCAGTTCTTC
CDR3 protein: CASSPRGAGGRNEQFF

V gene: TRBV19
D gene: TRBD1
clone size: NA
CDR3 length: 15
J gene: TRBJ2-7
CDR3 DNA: TGTGCCAGTAGTATGCTCGGACAGGGGATGTACGAGCAGTACTTC
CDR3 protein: CASSMLGQGMYEQYF

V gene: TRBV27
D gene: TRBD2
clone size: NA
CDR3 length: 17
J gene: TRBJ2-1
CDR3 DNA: TGTGCCAGCAGTCCTTTGGCAAGCGGGGGGGCCCGCAATGAGCAGTTCTTC
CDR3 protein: CASSPLASGGARNEQFF

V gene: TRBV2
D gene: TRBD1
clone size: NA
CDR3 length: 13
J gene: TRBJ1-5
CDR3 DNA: TGTGCCAGCGGACAGGGGGTCAATCAGCCCCAGCATTTT
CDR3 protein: CASGQGVNQPQHF

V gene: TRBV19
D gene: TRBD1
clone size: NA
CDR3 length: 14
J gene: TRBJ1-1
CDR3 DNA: TGTGCCAGTAGTGGACAGGGGAGGGGTCATGAAGCTTTCTTT
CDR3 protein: CASSGQGRGHEAFF

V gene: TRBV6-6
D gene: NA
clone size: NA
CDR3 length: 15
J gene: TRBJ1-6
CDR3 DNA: TGTGCCAGCAGTTACTCGTTGTCTCCTAATTCACCCCTCCACTTT
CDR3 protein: CASSYSLSPNSPLHF

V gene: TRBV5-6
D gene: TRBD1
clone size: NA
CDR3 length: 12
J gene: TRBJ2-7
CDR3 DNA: TGTGCCAGCAGTCCACAGGGGAACGAGCAGTACTTC
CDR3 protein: CASSPQGNEQYF

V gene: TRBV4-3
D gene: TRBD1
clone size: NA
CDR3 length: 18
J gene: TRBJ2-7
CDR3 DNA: TGCGCCAGCAGCCAAGGGGAGCCCGGGACAGGGGGCACCTACGAGCAGTACTTC
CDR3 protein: CASSQGEPGTGGTYEQYF

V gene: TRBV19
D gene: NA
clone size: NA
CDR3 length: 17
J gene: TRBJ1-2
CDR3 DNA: TGTGCCAGTAGAACAGAGTGGAGTCCCGGGGAAGACTATGGCTACACCTTC
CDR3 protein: CASRTEWSPGEDYGYTF

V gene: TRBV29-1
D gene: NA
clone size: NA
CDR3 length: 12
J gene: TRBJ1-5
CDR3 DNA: TGCAGCGTTAAGGAGGTTGGTCAGCCCCAGCATTTT
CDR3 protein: CSVKEVGQPQHF

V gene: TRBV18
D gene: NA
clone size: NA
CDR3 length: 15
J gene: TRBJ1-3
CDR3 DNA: TGTGCCAGCTCACAAGGACAGTCCTCTGGAAACACCATATATTTT
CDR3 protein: CASSQGQSSGNTIYF

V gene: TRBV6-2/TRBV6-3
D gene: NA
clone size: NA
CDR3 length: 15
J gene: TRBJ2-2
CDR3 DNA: TGTGCCAGCAGTTACTCCCCCAGGGGCGGTGGGGAGCTGTTTTTT
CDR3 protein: CASSYSPRGGGELFF

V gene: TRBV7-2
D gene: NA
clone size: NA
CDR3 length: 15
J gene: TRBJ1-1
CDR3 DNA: TGTGCCAGCAGCTTAGAACAATCGAAGAACACTGAAGCTTTCTTT
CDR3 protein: CASSLEQSKNTEAFF

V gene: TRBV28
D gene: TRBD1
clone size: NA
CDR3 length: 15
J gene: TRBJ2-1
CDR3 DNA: TGTGCCAGCAGTTTCCCCAGGGGGCTTTACAATGAGCAGTTCTTC
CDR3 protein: CASSFPRGLYNEQFF

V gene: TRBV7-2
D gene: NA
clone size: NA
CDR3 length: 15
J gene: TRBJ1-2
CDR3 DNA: TGTGCCAGCAGCTTAGGGACAGCGAATACGGGGGGCTACACCTTC
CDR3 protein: CASSLGTANTGGYTF

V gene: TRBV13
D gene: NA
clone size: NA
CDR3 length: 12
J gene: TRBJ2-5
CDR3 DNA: TGTGCCAGCAGCTTAGGCCTCGAGACCCAGTACTTC
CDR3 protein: CASSLGLETQYF

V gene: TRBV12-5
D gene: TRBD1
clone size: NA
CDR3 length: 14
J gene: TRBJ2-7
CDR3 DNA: TGTGCTAGTGGTTTGAGGGACAGTCACTACGAGCAGTACTTC
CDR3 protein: CASGLRDSHYEQYF

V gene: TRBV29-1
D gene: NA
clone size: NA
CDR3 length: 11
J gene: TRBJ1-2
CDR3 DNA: TGCAGCGTTGGGGGGGACTATGGCTACACCTTC
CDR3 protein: CSVGGDYGYTF

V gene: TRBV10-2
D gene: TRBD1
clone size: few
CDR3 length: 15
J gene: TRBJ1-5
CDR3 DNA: TGCGCCAGCACCAAGGGACAGGATCCTAATCAGCCCCAGCATTTT
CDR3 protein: CASTKGQDPNQPQHF

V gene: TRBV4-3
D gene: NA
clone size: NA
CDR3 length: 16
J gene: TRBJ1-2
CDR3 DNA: TGCGCCAGCAGCCAAGATCTAACAGGCGCCCCTTATGGCTACACCTTC
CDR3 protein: CASSQDLTGAPYGYTF

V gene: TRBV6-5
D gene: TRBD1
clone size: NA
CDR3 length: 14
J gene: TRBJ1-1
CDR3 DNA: TGTGCCAGCTTCCGGGACAGGGTTGGGGCTGAAGCTTTCTTT
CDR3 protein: CASFRDRVGAEAFF

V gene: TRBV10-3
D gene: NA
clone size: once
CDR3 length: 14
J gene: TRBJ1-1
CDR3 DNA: TGTGCCATCAGTGTCGAGGGTATGAACACTGAAGCTTTCTTT
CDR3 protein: CAISVEGMNTEAFF

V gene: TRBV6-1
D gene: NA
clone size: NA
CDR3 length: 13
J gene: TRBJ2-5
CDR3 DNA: TGTGCCAGCAGTGAAACCCCGGGGGTAAACCAGTACTTC
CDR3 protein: CASSETPGVNQYF

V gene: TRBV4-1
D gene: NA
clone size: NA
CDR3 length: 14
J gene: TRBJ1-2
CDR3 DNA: TGCGCCAGCAGCCAAGCCCCTACTAACTATGGCTACACCTTC
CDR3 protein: CASSQAPTNYGYTF

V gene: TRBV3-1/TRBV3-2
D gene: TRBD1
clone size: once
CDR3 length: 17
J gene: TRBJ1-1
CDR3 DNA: TGTGCCAGCAGCCAAGGGCTGGGACAGCGCTTGAACACTGAAGCTTTCTTT
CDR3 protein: CASSQGLGQRLNTEAFF

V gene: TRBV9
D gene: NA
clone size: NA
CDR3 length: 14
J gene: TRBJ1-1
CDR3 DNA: TGTGCCAGCAGCCTAGCACAAGAGAACACTGAAGCTTTCTTT
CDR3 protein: CASSLAQENTEAFF

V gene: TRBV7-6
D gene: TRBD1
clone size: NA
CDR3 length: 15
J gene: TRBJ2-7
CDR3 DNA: TGTGCCAGCAGCCCCGGACAGGGAGGCCCCTACGAGCAGTACTTC
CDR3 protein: CASSPGQGGPYEQYF

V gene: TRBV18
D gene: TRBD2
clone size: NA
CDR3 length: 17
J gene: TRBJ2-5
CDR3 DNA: TGTGCCAGCTCACCACAACTACTAGCGGGGGGACAAGAGACCCAGTACTTC
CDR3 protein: CASSPQLLAGGQETQYF

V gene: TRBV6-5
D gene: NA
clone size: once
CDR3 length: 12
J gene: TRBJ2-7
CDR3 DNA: TGTGCCAGCAGTCCCTCCTTGCGCGAGCAGTACTTC
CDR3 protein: CASSPSLREQYF